This TCR beta chain appears in the sequencing data of a study of blood T cell repertoires in COVID-19. This clone has more than one count but fewer than ten. Sequencing was performed with immunoSEQ multiplex PCR; in TCRdb, only in-frame clones are kept and a portion is missing. The sample has about 440,000 clones, approximately 90% seen once. Material for sequencing was peripheral blood. This TCR derives from a woman in her forties or fifties with COVID-19, enrolled during active disease.

The CDR3 loop is CASSGPQSTGELFF. The CDR3 DNA follows: TGCGCCAGCAGCGGGCCCCAAAGCACCGGGGAGCTGTTTTTT. V gene TRBV5-1 combines with J gene TRBJ2-2; unclear D gene. Germline assignment: CDR1 SGHRS and CDR2 YFSETQ. There are 14 residues in the CDR3. V shed 4 bases and J shed 4 bases, with 11 bases lying between them. Together with reference TRBV5-1 and TRBJ2-2, the CDR3 gives the full variable domain: KAGVTQTPRYLIKTRGQQVTLSCSPISGHRSVSWYQQTPGQGLQFLFEYFSETQRNKGNFPGRFSGRQFSNSRSEMNVSTLELGDSALYLCASSGPQSTGELFFGEGSRLTVL.